The 10 T cell receptor beta chains in this list originate from one sample, sequenced in a study of cytomegalovirus exposure and HLA in healthy donors. The PCR had 60 Vbeta and 13 Jbeta primers. Only in-frame clones appear in the TCRdb table, and some are missing; sequencing was by immunoSEQ multiplex PCR. The repertoire shows 55,000 or so clones; the top ten hold 8% to 13%. Sequencing was carried out using PBMCs. Every receptor here comes from a woman aged 45-60 years in good health and CMV-seropositive.

The chain combines TRBV20-1 with TRBJ2-5; 7 bases agree with TRBD1. This CDR3 spans 11 amino acids. Germline V gene data show CDR1 as DFQATT and CDR2 as SNEGSKA (reference sequence). The CDR3: CRTGVKETQYF. The DNA for the CDR3 is TGCAGAACAGGGGTGAAGGAGACCCAGTACTTC.

This rearrangement joins TRBV10-3 to TRBJ2-5; 7 bases are a match to TRBD2. Germline CDR1 ENHRY, CDR2 SYGVKD. V trimming: 0 bases; J trimming: 0 bases; junction bases outside the gene matches: 1. This CDR3 contains 15 residues. This CDR3 is CAISESTSDQETQYF. The CDR3 DNA is TGTGCCATCAGTGAGTCCACTAGCGACCAAGAGACCCAGTACTTC.

V gene TRBV6-6 combines with J gene TRBJ1-2, with D unclear. Germline CDR1 and CDR2: MNHNY and SVGAGI (reference sequence). The CDR3 spans 11 residues. V was trimmed by 4 bases and J by 4 bases, leaving 4 bases between them. CDR3 DNA: TGTGCCAGCAGTTCCCTCTATGGCTACACCTTC. As protein: CASSSLYGYTF.

The DNA for the CDR3 is TGTGCCAGCAGTGATCAGGGGAACTCCTACGAGCAGTACTTC. Protein product: CASSDQGNSYEQYF. The chain links TRBV6-1 to TRBJ2-7, with D tentatively TRBD1 (6 bases). Germline V CDR1 and CDR2: MNHNS, SASEGT. Trimming pared 3 bases from V and 0 bases from J, leaving 9 bases between. The CDR3 contains 14 residues.

The chain links TRBV28 to TRBJ1-4; the D is unclear. CDR1 and CDR2 (germline): MDHEN, SYDVKM. V shed 2 bases and J shed 11 bases, with 6 bases lying between them. This CDR3 region has 11 residues. In nucleotides, the CDR3 is TGTGCCAGCAGTTTAACGAGGAAACTGTTTTTT. This encodes CASSLTRKLFF.

This chain links TRBV7-9 with TRBJ2-1; D might be TRBD2 (6 bases). CDR1 and CDR2 (germline): SEHNR, FQNEAQ (reference sequence). The CDR3 contains 15 residues. V was shortened by 5 bases and J by 7 bases, with 18 bases between the two germline ends. CDR3 in amino acids: CASSPRLGGLNEQFF. The CDR3 region has the DNA TGTGCCAGCAGCCCACGGCTGGGAGGTTTGAATGAGCAGTTCTTC. The full variable domain, with the rest looked up from reference TRBV7-9 and TRBJ2-1, is DTGVSQNPRHKITKRGQNVTFRCDPISEHNRLYWYRQTLGQGPEFLTYFQNEAQLEKSRLLSDRFSAERPKGSFSTLEIQRTEQGDSAMYLCASSPRLGGLNEQFFGPGTRLTVL.

V usage is TRBV5-1 and J usage is TRBJ2-2, with a tentative D call TRBD1 (5 bases). Germline values: CDR1 SGHRS, CDR2 YFSETQ. The CDR3 loop spans 16 amino acids. V dropped 0 bases and J dropped 2 bases, with 11 bases sitting between them. The DNA for the CDR3 is TGCGCCAGCAGCTTGGAAGTATGGGGCAACACCGGGGAGCTGTTTTTT. Translated: CASSLEVWGNTGELFF.

The chain employs TRBV5-6 and TRBJ2-5, with 8 bases lining up with TRBD2. V was clipped by 4 bases and J by 4 bases; unmatched bases: 6. CDR1 SGHDT and CDR2 YYEEEE come from the germline V gene. CDR3 length: 14 residues. The DNA of the CDR3 is TGTGCCAGCAGCCAGAGCGGGAGCAGAGAGACCCAGTACTTC. Its protein product is CASSQSGSRETQYF.

The chain combines TRBV14 with TRBJ1-6; D ambiguous. Germline lookup yields CDR1 SGHDN and CDR2 FVKESK. This CDR3 region has 14 residues. V was cut by 4 bases and J by 7 bases, with 11 bases left in between. CDR3 loop: CASSPQSLNSPLHF. The CDR3 coding sequence is TGTGCCAGCAGCCCACAGTCGCTGAATTCACCCCTCCACTTT.

The rearrangement links TRBV6-5 to TRBJ1-1; D is possibly TRBD1 (6 bases). The CDR3 is 13 residues long. Germline V CDR1 and CDR2: MNHEY, SVGAGI. V was trimmed by 4 bases and J by 9 bases, leaving 15 bases between them. The CDR3 DNA is TGTGCCAGCAGTTTGCAACACCAGGGGCAAGCTTTCTTT. Its translation: CASSLQHQGQAFF.